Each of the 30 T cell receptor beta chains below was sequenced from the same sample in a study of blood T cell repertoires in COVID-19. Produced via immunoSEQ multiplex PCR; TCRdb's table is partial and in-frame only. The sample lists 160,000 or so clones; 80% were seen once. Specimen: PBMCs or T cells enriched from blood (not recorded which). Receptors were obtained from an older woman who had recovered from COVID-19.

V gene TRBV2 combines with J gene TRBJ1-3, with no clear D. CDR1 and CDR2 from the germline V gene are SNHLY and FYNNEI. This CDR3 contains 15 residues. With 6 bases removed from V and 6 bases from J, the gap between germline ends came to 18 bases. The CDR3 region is CASRAGQRAENTIYF. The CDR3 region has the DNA TGTGCCAGCAGGGCGGGCCAGAGGGCTGAAAACACCATATATTTT.

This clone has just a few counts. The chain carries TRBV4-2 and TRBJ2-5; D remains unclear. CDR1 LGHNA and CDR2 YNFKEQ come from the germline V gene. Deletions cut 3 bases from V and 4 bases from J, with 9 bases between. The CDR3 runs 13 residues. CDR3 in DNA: TGTGCCAGCAGCCATAGCCCCCCAGAGACCCAGTACTTC. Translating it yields CASSHSPPETQYF.

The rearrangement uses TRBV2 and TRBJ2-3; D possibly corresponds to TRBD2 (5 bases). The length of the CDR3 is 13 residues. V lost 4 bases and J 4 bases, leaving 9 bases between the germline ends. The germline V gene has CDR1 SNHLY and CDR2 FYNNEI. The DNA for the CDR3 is TGTGCCAGCAGTGGGCCACTAGCAGATACGCAGTATTTT. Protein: CASSGPLADTQYF.

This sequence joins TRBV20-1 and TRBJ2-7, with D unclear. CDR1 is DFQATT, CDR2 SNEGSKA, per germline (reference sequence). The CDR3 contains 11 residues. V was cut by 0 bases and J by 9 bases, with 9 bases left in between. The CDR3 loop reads CSARDVAVQYF. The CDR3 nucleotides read TGCAGTGCTAGAGATGTGGCGGTGCAGTACTTC.

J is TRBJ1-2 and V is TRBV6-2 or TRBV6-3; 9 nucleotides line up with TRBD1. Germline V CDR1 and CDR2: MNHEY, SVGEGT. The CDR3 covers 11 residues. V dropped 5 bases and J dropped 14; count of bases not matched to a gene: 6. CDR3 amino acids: CASSDRDRETF. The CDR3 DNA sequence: TGTGCCAGCAGTGACCGGGACAGGGAAACCTTC.

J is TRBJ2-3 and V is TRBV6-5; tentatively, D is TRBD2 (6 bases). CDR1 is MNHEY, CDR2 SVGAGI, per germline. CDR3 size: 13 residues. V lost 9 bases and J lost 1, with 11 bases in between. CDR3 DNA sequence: TGTGCCAGTGGGGCTAGCGGCACAGATACGCAGTATTTT. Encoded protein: CASGASGTDTQYF.

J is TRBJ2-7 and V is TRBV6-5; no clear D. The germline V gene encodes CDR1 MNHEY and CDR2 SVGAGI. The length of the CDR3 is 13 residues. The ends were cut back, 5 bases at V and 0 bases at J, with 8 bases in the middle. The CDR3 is CASSRGDSYEQYF. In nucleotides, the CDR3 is TGTGCCAGCAGTAGAGGAGACTCCTACGAGCAGTACTTC.

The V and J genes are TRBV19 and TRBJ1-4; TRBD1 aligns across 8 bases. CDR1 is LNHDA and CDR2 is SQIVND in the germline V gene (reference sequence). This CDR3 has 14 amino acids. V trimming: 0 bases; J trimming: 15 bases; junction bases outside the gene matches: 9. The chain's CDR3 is CASSIDPDRDKVFF. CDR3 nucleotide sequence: TGTGCCAGTAGTATAGACCCGGACAGGGATAAGGTGTTTTTT.

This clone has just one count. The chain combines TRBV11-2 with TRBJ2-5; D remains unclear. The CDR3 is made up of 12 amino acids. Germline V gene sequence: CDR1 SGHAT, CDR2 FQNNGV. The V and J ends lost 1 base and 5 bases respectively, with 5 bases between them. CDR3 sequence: CASSLVRETQYF. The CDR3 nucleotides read TGTGCCAGCAGCTTAGTCCGGGAGACCCAGTACTTC. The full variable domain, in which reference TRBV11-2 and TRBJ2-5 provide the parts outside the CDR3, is EAGVAQSPRYKIIEKRQSVAFWCNPISGHATLYWYQQILGQGPKLLIQFQNNGVVDDSQLPKDRFSAERLKGVDSTLKIQPAKLEDSAVYLCASSLVRETQYFGPGTRLLVL.

In nucleotides, the CDR3 is TGTGCCTGGAGCCCAGGGCAGGAGACCCAGTACTTC. It encodes CAWSPGQETQYF. The genes are TRBV30 and TRBJ2-5; D perhaps matches TRBD1 (5 bases). V lost 3 bases and J 5 bases, leaving 10 bases between the germline ends. The V gene's germline CDR1 is GTSNPN and CDR2 SVGIG (reference sequence). The CDR3 length is 12 residues.

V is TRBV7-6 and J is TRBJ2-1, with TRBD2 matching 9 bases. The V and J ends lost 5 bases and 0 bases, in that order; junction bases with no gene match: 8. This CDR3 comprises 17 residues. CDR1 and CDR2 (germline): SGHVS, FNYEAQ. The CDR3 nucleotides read TGTGCCAGCAGCATCTCTAGCGGGGTTCTCTCCTACAATGAGCAGTTCTTC. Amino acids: CASSISSGVLSYNEQFF.

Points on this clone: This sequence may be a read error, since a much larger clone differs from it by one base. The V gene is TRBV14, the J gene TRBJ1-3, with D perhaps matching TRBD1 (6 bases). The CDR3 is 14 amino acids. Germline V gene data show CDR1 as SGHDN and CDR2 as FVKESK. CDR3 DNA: TGTACCAGCAGCCAAACAGGGACTGGAAACACCATATATTTT. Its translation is CTSSQTGTGNTIYF.

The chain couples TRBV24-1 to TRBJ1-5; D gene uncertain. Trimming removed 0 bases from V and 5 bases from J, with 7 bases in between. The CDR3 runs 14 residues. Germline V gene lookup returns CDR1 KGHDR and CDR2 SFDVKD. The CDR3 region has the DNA TGTGCCACCAGTGATTTGCACGGGGATCAGCCCCAGCATTTT. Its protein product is CATSDLHGDQPQHF.

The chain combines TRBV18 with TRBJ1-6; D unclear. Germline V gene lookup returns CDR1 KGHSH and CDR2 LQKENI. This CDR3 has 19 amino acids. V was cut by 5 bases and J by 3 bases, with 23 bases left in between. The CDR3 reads CASSAMPGGVGYYNSPLHF. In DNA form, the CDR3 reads TGTGCCAGCTCAGCGATGCCCGGCGGGGTGGGATACTATAATTCACCCCTCCACTTT.

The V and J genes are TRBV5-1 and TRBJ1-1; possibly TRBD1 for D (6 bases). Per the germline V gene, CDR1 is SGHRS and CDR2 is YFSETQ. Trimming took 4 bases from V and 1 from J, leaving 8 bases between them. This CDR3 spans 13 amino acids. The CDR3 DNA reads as TGCGCCAGCAGCCAGGGACAGAACACTGAAGCTTTCTTT. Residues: CASSQGQNTEAFF.

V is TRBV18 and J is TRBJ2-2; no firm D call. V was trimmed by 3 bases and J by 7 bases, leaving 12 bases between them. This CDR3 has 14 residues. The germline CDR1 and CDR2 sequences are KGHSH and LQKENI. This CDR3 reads CASSPRVEIGELFF. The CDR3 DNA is TGTGCCAGCTCACCCCGCGTTGAGATCGGGGAGCTGTTTTTT. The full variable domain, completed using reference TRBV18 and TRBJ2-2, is NAGVMQNPRHLVRRRGQEARLRCSPMKGHSHVYWYRQLPEEGLKFMVYLQKENIIDESGMPKERFSAEFPKEGPSILRIQQVVRGDSAAYFCASSPRVEIGELFFGEGSRLTVL.

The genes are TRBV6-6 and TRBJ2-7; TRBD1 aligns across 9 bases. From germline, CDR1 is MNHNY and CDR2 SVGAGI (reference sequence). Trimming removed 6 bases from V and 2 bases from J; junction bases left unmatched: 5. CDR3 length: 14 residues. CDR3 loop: CASRPGTGTYEQYF. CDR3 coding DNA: TGTGCCAGCAGGCCCGGGACAGGGACCTACGAGCAGTACTTC.

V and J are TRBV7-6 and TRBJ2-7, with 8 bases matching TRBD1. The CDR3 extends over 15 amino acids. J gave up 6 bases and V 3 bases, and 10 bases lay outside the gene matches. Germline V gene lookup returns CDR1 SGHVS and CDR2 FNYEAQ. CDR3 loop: CASSFKSQGAGEQYF. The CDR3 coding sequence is TGTGCCAGCAGCTTTAAGTCGCAGGGGGCTGGCGAGCAGTACTTC.

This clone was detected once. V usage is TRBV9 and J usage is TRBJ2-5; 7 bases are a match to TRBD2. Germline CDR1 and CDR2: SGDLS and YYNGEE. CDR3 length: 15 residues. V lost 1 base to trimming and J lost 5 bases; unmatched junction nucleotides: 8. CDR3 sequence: CASSVHSTSSETQYF. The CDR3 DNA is TGTGCCAGCAGCGTACACTCGACTAGCTCGGAGACCCAGTACTTC. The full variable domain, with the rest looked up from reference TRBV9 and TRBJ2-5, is DSGVTQTPKHLITATGQRVTLRCSPRSGDLSVYWYQQSLDQGLQFLIQYYNGEERAKGNILERFSAQQFPDLHSELNLSSLELGDSALYFCASSVHSTSSETQYFGPGTRLLVL.

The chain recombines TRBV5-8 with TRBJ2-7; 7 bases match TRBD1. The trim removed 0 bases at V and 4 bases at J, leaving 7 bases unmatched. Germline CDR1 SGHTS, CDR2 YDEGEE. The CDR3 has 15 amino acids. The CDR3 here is CASSLAPGGWYEQYF. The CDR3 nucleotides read TGTGCCAGCAGCTTGGCCCCAGGGGGTTGGTACGAGCAGTACTTC. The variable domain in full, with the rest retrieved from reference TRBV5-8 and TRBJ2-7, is EAGVTQSPTHLIKTRGQQATLRCSPISGHTSVYWYQQALGLGLQFLLWYDEGEERNRGNFPPRFSGRQFPNYSSELNVNALELEDSALYLCASSLAPGGWYEQYFGPGTRLTVT.

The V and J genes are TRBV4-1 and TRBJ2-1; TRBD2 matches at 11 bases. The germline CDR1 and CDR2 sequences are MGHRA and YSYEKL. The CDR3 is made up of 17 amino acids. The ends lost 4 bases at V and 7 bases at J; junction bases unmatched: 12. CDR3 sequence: CASSPSGFSGGANEQFF. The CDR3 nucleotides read TGCGCCAGCAGCCCAAGTGGTTTTAGCGGGGGGGCTAATGAGCAGTTCTTC.

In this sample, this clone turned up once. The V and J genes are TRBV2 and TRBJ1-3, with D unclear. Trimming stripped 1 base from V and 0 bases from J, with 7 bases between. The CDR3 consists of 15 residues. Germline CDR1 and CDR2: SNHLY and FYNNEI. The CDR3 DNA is TGTGCCAGCAGTGAAGAACAAAACTCTGGAAACACCATATATTTT. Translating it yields CASSEEQNSGNTIYF. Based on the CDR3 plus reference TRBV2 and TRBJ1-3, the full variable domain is EPEVTQTPSHQVTQMGQEVILRCVPISNHLYFYWYRQILGQKVEFLVSFYNNEISEKSEIFDDQFSVERPDGSNFTLKIRSTKLEDSAMYFCASSEEQNSGNTIYFGEGSWLTVV.

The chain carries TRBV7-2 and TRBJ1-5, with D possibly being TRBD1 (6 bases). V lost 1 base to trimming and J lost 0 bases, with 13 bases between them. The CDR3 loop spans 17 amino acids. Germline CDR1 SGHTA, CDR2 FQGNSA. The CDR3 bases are TGTGCCAGCAGCTTAGGCGTTGGGGGCACTAGCAATCAGCCCCAGCATTTT. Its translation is CASSLGVGGTSNQPQHF.

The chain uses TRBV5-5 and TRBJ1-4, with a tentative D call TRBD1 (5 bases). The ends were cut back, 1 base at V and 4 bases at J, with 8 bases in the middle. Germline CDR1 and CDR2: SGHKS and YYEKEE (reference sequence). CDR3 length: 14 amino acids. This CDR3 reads CASSLRQNNEKLFF. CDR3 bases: TGTGCCAGCAGCTTGAGACAGAATAATGAAAAACTGTTTTTT.

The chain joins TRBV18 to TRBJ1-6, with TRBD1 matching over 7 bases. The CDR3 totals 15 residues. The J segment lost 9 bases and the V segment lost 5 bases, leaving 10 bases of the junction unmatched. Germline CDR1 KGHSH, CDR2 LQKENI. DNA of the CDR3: TGTGCCAGCTCATCCCGGGACAGCTCTGCTTCACCCCTCCACTTT. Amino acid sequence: CASSSRDSSASPLHF.

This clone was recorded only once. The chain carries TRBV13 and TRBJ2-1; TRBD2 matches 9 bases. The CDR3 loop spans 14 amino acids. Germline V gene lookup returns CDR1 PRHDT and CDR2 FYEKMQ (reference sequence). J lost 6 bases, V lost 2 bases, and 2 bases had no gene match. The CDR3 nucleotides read TGTGCCAGCAGCTTACGACTAGCGGCCAATGAGCAGTTCTTC. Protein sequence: CASSLRLAANEQFF.

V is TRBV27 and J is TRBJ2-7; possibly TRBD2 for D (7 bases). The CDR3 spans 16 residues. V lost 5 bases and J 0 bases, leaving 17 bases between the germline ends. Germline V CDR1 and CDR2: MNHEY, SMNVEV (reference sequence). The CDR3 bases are TGTGCCAGCAGTCTTAGGGGGGGGCGAAGCTCCTACGAGCAGTACTTC. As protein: CASSLRGGRSSYEQYF.

The CDR3 loop reads CSVSLVTGVHEQYF. The CDR3 DNA reads as TGCAGCGTCTCCCTGGTCACGGGGGTACACGAGCAGTACTTC. The rearrangement joins TRBV29-1 to TRBJ2-7; D might be TRBD2 (6 bases). The germline gives CDR1 SQVTM, CDR2 ANQGSEA. V lost 6 bases to trimming and J lost 5 bases, with 20 bases between them. CDR3 length: 14 amino acids.

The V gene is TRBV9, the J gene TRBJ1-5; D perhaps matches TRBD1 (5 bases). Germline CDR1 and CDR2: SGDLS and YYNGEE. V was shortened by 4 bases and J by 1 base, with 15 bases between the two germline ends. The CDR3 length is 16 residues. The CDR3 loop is CASSPGEGPSNQPQHF. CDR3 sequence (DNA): TGTGCCAGCAGCCCGGGGGAAGGGCCAAGCAATCAGCCCCAGCATTTT. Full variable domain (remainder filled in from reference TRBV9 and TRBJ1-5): DSGVTQTPKHLITATGQRVTLRCSPRSGDLSVYWYQQSLDQGLQFLIQYYNGEERAKGNILERFSAQQFPDLHSELNLSSLELGDSALYFCASSPGEGPSNQPQHFGDGTRLSIL.

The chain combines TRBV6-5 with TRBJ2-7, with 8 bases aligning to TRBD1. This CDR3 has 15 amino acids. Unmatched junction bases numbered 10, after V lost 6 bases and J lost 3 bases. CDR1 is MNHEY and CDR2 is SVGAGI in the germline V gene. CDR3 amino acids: CASRPRTGKNYEQYF. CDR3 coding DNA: TGTGCCAGCAGGCCCCGGACAGGGAAAAACTACGAGCAGTACTTC.